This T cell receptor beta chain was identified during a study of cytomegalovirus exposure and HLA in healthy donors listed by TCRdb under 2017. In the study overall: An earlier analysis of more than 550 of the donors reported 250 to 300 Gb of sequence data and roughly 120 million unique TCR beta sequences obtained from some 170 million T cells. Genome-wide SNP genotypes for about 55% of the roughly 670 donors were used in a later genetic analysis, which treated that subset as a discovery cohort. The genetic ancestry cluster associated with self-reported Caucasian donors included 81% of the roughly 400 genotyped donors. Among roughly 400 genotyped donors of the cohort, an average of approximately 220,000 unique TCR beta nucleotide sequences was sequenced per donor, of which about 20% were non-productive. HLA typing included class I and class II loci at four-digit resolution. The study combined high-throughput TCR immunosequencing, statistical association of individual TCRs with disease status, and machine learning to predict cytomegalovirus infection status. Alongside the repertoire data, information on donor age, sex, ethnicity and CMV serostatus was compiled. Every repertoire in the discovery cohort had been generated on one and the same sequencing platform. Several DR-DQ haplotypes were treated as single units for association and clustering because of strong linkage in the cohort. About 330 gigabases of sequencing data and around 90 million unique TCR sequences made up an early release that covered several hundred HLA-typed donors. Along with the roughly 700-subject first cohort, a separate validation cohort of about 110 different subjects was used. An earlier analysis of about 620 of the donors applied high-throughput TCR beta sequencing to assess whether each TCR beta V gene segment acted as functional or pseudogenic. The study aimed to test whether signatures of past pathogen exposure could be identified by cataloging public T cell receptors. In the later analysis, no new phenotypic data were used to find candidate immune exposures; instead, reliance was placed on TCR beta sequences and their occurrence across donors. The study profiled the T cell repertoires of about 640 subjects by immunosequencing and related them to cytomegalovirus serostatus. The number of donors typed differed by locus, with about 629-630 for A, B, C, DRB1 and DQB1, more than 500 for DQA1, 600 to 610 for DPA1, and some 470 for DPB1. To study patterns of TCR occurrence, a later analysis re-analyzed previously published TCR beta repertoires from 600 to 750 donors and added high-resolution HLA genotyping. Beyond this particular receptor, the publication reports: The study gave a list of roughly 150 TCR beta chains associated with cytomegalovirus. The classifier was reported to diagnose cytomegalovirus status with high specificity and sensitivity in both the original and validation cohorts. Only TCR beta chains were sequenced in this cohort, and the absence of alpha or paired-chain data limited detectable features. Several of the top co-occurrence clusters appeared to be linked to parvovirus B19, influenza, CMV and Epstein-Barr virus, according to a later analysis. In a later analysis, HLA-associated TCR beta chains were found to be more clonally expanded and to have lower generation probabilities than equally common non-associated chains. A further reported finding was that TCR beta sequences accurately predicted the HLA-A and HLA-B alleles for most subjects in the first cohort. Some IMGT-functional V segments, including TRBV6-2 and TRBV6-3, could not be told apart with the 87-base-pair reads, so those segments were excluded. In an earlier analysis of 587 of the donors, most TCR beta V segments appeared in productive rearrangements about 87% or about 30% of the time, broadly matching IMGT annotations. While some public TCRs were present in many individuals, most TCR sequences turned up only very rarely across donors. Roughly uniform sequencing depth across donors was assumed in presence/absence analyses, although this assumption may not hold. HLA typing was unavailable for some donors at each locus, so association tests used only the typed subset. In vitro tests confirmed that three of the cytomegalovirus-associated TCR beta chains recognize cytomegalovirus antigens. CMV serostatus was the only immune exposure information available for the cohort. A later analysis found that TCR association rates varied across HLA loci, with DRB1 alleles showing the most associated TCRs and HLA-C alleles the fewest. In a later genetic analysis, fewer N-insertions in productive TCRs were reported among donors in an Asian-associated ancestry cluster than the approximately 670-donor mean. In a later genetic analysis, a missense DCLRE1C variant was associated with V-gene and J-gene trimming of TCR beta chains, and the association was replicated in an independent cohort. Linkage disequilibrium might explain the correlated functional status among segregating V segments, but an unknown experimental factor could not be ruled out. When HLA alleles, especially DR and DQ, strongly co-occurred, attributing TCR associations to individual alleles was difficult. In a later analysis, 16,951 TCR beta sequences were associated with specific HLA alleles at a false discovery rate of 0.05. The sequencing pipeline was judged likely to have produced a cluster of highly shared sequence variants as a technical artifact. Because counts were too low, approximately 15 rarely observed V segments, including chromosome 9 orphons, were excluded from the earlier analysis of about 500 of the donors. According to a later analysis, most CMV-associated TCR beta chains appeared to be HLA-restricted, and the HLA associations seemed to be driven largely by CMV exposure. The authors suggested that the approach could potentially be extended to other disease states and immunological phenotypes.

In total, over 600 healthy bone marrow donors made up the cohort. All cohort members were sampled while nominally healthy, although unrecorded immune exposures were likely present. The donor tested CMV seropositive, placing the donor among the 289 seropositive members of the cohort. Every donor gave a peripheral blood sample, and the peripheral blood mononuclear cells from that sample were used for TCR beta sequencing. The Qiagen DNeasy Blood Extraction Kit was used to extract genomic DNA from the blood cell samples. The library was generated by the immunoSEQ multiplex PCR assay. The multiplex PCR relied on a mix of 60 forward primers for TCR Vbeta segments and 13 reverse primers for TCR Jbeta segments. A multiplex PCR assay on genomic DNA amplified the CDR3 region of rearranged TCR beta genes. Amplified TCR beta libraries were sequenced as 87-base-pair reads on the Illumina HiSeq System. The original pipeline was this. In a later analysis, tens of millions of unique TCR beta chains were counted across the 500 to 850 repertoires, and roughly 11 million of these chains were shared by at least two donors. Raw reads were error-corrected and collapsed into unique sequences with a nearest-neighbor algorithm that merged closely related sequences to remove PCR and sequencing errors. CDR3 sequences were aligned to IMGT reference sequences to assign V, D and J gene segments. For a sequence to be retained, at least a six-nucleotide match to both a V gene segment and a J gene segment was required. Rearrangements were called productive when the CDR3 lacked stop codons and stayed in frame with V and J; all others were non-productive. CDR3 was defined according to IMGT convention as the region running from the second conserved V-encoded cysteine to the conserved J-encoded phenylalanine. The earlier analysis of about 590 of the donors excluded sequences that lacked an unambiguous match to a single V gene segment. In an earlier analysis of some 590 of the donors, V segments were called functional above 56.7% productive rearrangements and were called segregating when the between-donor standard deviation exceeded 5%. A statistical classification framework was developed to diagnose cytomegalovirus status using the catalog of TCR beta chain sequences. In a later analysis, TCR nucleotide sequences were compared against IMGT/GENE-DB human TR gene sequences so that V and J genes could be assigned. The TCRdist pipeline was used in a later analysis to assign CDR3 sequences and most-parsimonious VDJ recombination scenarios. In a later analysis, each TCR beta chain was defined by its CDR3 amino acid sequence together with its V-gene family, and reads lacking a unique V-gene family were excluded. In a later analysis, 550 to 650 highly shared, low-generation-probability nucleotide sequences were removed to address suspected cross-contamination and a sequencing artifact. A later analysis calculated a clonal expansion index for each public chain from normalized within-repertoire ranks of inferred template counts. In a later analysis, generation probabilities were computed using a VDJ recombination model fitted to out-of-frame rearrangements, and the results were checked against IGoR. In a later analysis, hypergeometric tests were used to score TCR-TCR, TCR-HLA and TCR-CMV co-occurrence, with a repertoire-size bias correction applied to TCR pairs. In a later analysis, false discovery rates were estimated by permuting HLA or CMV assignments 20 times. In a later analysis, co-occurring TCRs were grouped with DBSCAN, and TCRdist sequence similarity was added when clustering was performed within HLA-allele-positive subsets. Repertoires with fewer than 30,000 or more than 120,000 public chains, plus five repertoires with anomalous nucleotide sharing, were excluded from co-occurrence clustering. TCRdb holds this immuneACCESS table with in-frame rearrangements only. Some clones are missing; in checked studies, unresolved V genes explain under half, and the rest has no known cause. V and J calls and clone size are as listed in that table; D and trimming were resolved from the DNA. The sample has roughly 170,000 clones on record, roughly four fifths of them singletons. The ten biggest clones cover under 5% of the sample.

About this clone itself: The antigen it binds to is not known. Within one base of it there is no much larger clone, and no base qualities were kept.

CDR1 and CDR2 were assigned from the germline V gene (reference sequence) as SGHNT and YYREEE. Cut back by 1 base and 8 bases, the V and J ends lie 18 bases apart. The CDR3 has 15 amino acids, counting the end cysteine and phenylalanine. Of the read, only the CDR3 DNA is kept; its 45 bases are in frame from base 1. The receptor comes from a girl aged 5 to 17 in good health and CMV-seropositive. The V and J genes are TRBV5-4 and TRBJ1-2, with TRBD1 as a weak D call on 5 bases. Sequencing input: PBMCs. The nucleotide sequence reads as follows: TGTGCCAGCAGCTTGATAAGGGGCCCTCCGGAGGGCTACACCTTC. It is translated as CASSLIRGPPEGYTF.